This T cell receptor beta chain was observed in a study of beta chain features in type 1 diabetes. Trimming shortened V by 2 bases and J by 0 bases, and 4 bases separated the two germline ends. The germline CDR1 and CDR2 sequences are WSHSY and SAAADI. CDR3 length equals 14 residues. cDNA synthesis used the whole RNA isolate, giving expressed TCRB sequences. Profiling relied on immunoSEQ multiplex PCR, and the TCRdb table lists in-frame clones only, not all of them. This sample has 200,000 to 250,000 clones, with around 10% found just once. Central memory, naive, regulatory and stem cell-like memory CD4+ cells were sorted by CD45RO/CCR7/CD25/CD127/CD95/CD27.

This receptor was taken from a woman aged 18-30 years in good health. Sequences were obtained from naive CD4+ T cells from blood. The genes are TRBV10-2 and TRBJ2-2, with unresolved D. The CDR3 reads CASSETANTGELFF. The DNA for the CDR3 is TGCGCCAGCAGTGAGACAGCGAACACCGGGGAGCTGTTTTTT.